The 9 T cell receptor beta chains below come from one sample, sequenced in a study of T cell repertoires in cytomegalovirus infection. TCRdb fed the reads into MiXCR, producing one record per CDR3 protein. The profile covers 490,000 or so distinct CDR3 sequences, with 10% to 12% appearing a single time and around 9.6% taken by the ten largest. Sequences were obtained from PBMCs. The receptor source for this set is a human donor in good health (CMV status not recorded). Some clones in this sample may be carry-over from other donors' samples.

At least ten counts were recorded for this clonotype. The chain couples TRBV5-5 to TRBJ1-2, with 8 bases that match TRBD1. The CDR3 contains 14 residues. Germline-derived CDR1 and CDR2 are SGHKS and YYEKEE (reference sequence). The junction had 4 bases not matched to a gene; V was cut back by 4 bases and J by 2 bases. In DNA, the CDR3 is TGTGCCAGCAGCCACGGACAGGGAAACTATGGCTACACCTTC. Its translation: CASSHGQGNYGYTF.

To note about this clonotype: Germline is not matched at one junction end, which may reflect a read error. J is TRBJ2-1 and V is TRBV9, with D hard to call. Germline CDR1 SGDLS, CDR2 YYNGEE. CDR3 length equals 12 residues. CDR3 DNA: TGTGCCAGCAGCGTAGGCGAGGAGACTGAAGTCTTC. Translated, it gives CASSVGEETEVF. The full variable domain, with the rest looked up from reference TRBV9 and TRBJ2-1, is DSGVTQTPKHLITATGQRVTLRCSPRSGDLSVYWYQQSLDQGLQFLIQYYNGEERAKGNILERFSAQQFPDLHSELNLSSLELGDSALYFCASSVGEETEVFGPGTRLTVL.

The CDR3 DNA sequence: TGTGCGATACCGTGGGCAGGTCCGGGACTAGCGGCCCAGGGTGGGGAGACCCAGTACTTC. Protein sequence: CAIPWAGPGLAAQGGETQYF. J is TRBJ2-5 and V is TRBV7-2; 11 positions agree with TRBD2. The CDR3 runs 20 residues. Germline values: CDR1 SGHTA, CDR2 FQGNSA.

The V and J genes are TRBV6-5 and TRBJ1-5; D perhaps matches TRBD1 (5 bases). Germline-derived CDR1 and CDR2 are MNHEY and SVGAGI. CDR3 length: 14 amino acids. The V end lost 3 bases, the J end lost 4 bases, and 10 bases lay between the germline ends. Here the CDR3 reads CASSYREGNQPQHF. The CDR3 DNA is TGTGCCAGCAGTTATCGGGAGGGGAATCAGCCCCAGCATTTT.

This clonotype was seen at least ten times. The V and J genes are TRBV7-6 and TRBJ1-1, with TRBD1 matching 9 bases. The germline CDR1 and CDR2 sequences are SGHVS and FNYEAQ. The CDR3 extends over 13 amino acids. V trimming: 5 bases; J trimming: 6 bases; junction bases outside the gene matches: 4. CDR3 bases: TGTGCCAGCAGCCCCGGGACAGGGCCTGAAGCTTTCTTT. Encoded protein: CASSPGTGPEAFF.

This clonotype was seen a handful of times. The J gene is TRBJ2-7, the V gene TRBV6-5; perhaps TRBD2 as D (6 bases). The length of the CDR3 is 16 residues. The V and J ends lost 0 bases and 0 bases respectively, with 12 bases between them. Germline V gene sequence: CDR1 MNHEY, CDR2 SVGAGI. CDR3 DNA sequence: TGTGCCAGCAGTTACTCGAGTGGCGGGGTCTCCTACGAGCAGTACTTC. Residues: CASSYSSGGVSYEQYF.

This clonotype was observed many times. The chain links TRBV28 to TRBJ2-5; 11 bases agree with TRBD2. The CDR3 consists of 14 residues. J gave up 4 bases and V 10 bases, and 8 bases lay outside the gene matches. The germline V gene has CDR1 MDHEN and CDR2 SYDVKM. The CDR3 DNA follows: TGTGCCACCACTCGTGGGACTAGCGGAGAGACCCAGTACTTC. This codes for CATTRGTSGETQYF.

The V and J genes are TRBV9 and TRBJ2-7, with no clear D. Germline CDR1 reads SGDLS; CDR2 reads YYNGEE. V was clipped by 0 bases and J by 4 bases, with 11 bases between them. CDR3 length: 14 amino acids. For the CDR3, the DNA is TGTGCCAGCAGCGTAGCCGGGTTAGGTTACGAGCAGTACTTC. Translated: CASSVAGLGYEQYF.

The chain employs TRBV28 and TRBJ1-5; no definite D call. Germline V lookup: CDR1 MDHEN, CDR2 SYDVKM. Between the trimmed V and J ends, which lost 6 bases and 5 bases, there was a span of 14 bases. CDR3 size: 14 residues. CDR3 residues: CASSSSGRDQPQHF. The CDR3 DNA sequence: TGTGCCAGCAGCTCATCGGGCCGCGATCAGCCCCAGCATTTT.